The rows below give T cell receptor beta chains drawn from one sample of a study of T cells in Graves' hyperthyroidism and ophthalmopathy. TCRdb passed the multiplex PCR reads through MiXCR, listing each CDR3 protein once. The sample yields roughly 330,000 distinct CDR3 sequences, roughly 15% seen once. The sequencing sample was made of blood. The source of these receptors is a man in his thirties or forties with Graves' hyperthyroidism. Both conserved end residues are part of each CDR3. Each record gives: D gene, clone size, V gene, J gene, CDR3 protein, CDR3 DNA. The D gene is left open where the match is weak. Rows may omit the clone size; those that give it use once, few, many or a size class.

D gene: .; clone size: many; V gene: TRBV20-1; J gene: TRBJ1-6; CDR3 protein: CSADRLGRSPLHF; CDR3 DNA: TGCAGTGCAGACAGGCTGGGGCGGTCACCCCTCCACTTT
D gene: .; clone size: many; V gene: TRBV28; J gene: TRBJ1-5; CDR3 protein: CASRWGSNQPQHF; CDR3 DNA: TGTGCCAGCAGATGGGGTAGCAATCAGCCCCAGCATTTT
D gene: .; clone size: many; V gene: TRBV6-1; J gene: TRBJ2-5; CDR3 protein: CASSRTGERAGETQYF; CDR3 DNA: TGTGCCAGCAGCCGGACGGGGGAGCGGGCAGGGGAGACCCAGTACTTC
D gene: TRBD1; clone size: many; V gene: TRBV12-3/TRBV12-4; J gene: TRBJ2-7; CDR3 protein: CASSLGGQGTYEQYF; CDR3 DNA: TGTGCCAGCAGTTTAGGTGGACAGGGAACCTACGAGCAGTACTTC
D gene: TRBD1; clone size: few; V gene: TRBV29-1; J gene: TRBJ1-4; CDR3 protein: CSVSPRGSEKLFF; CDR3 DNA: TGCAGCGTTAGTCCCAGGGGGAGTGAAAAACTGTTTTTT
D gene: TRBD1; clone size: many; V gene: TRBV2; J gene: TRBJ2-1; CDR3 protein: CASSDNRGTEQFF; CDR3 DNA: TGTGCCAGCAGTGATAACAGGGGGACTGAGCAGTTCTTC
D gene: .; clone size: many; V gene: TRBV28; J gene: TRBJ1-1; CDR3 protein: CASSSRGRRLEAFF; CDR3 DNA: TGTGCCAGCAGTTCCCGGGGCAGACGACTTGAAGCTTTCTTT
D gene: .; clone size: few; V gene: TRBV18; J gene: TRBJ1-4; CDR3 protein: CASSPNRGTLNEKLFF; CDR3 DNA: TGTGCCAGCTCACCGAACCGGGGCACTCTGAATGAAAAACTGTTTTTT
D gene: .; clone size: many; V gene: TRBV28; J gene: TRBJ1-4; CDR3 protein: CASREVAEKLFF; CDR3 DNA: TGTGCCAGCAGGGAGGTGGCTGAAAAACTGTTTTTT
D gene: TRBD2; clone size: many; V gene: TRBV27; J gene: TRBJ2-3; CDR3 protein: CASSTSGWADTQYF; CDR3 DNA: TGTGCCAGCAGTACTAGCGGGTGGGCAGATACGCAGTATTTT
D gene: .; clone size: .; V gene: TRBV13; J gene: TRBJ2-1; CDR3 protein: CASSSNGPQRDEQFF; CDR3 DNA: TGTGCCAGCAGCTCCAACGGCCCCCAAAGGGATGAGCAGTTCTTC
D gene: TRBD1; clone size: many; V gene: TRBV20-1; J gene: TRBJ2-1; CDR3 protein: CSARTTTGGSDEQFF; CDR3 DNA: TGCAGTGCTAGGACGACGACAGGGGGCTCAGATGAGCAGTTCTTC
D gene: .; clone size: .; V gene: TRBV18; J gene: TRBJ1-3; CDR3 protein: CASLHPGHGNTIYF; CDR3 DNA: TGTGCCAGCTTACACCCGGGACACGGAAACACCATATATTTT
D gene: TRBD2; clone size: many; V gene: TRBV27; J gene: TRBJ2-1; CDR3 protein: CASRVLAASYNEQFF; CDR3 DNA: TGTGCCAGCAGGGTACTAGCGGCCTCCTACAATGAGCAGTTCTTC
D gene: .; clone size: many; V gene: TRBV27; J gene: TRBJ2-7; CDR3 protein: CASSAPGTQWEQYF; CDR3 DNA: TGTGCCAGCAGTGCCCCCGGGACCCAGTGGGAGCAGTACTTC
D gene: .; clone size: .; V gene: TRBV19; J gene: TRBJ1-2; CDR3 protein: CASSIVGGTSGGYTF; CDR3 DNA: TGTGCCAGTAGTATCGTAGGGGGAACATCGGGTGGCTACACCTTC
D gene: .; clone size: many; V gene: TRBV11-2; J gene: TRBJ2-3; CDR3 protein: CASSTFWSADTQYF; CDR3 DNA: TGTGCCAGCAGCACCTTTTGGAGTGCAGATACGCAGTATTTT
D gene: .; clone size: few; V gene: TRBV7-9; J gene: TRBJ2-1; CDR3 protein: CASSLALGDTYNEQFF; CDR3 DNA: TGTGCCAGCAGCTTAGCGCTGGGGGATACCTACAATGAGCAGTTCTTC
D gene: TRBD2; clone size: .; V gene: TRBV5-1; J gene: TRBJ2-2; CDR3 protein: CASSDQREIRELFF; CDR3 DNA: TGCGCCAGCAGCGACCAGCGGGAGATAAGGGAGCTGTTTTTT
D gene: TRBD2; clone size: many; V gene: TRBV11-2; J gene: TRBJ2-1; CDR3 protein: CASSLSGSVEQFF; CDR3 DNA: TGTGCCAGCAGCTTAAGCGGGAGTGTAGAGCAGTTCTTC
D gene: .; clone size: many; V gene: TRBV27; J gene: TRBJ2-7; CDR3 protein: CASGGGASYEQYF; CDR3 DNA: TGTGCCAGCGGGGGCGGGGCCTCCTACGAGCAGTACTTC
D gene: .; clone size: few; V gene: TRBV12-3/TRBV12-4; J gene: TRBJ1-6; CDR3 protein: CASKDQGPDSPLHF; CDR3 DNA: TGTGCCAGCAAAGATCAGGGGCCAGACTCACCCCTCCACTTT
D gene: TRBD2; clone size: .; V gene: TRBV11-2; J gene: TRBJ2-1; CDR3 protein: CASSLVGGGDNEQFF; CDR3 DNA: TGTGCCAGCAGCTTAGTGGGGGGGGGGGACAATGAGCAGTTCTTC
D gene: .; clone size: .; V gene: TRBV5-4; J gene: TRBJ1-4; CDR3 protein: CASSLRAAASEKLFF; CDR3 DNA: TGTGCCAGCAGCTTGCGGGCCGCGGCCAGTGAAAAACTGTTTTTT
D gene: TRBD1; clone size: many; V gene: TRBV2; J gene: TRBJ2-7; CDR3 protein: CASKTDRASYEQYF; CDR3 DNA: TGTGCCAGCAAAACGGACAGGGCCTCCTACGAGCAGTACTTC
D gene: TRBD2; clone size: .; V gene: TRBV29-1; J gene: TRBJ2-3; CDR3 protein: CSVPGLAGGDTQYF; CDR3 DNA: TGCAGCGTCCCGGGACTAGCGGGTGGGGATACGCAGTATTTT
D gene: .; clone size: many; V gene: TRBV9; J gene: TRBJ2-7; CDR3 protein: CASSAGTSLSYEQYF; CDR3 DNA: TGTGCCAGCAGCGCTGGGACATCCCTCTCCTACGAGCAGTACTTC
D gene: .; clone size: few; V gene: TRBV7-9; J gene: TRBJ2-4; CDR3 protein: CASSREGLAKNIQYF; CDR3 DNA: TGTGCCAGCAGCCGCGAGGGTCTAGCCAAAAACATTCAGTACTTC
D gene: .; clone size: many; V gene: TRBV5-6; J gene: TRBJ2-7; CDR3 protein: CASSSDSFYEQYF; CDR3 DNA: TGTGCCAGCAGCTCGGACAGCTTCTACGAGCAGTACTTC
D gene: TRBD1; clone size: many; V gene: TRBV4-1; J gene: TRBJ2-7; CDR3 protein: CASSQLPGQISYEQYF; CDR3 DNA: TGCGCCAGCAGCCAACTTCCGGGACAGATCTCCTACGAGCAGTACTTC
D gene: .; clone size: many; V gene: TRBV7-3; J gene: TRBJ2-3; CDR3 protein: CASSPGSDTQYF; CDR3 DNA: TGTGCCAGCAGCCCCGGGTCAGATACGCAGTATTTT
D gene: TRBD2; clone size: .; V gene: TRBV7-9; J gene: TRBJ2-3; CDR3 protein: CASSPHASGRTDTQYF; CDR3 DNA: TGTGCCAGCAGTCCGCACGCTAGCGGCCGGACAGATACGCAGTATTTT
D gene: .; clone size: many; V gene: TRBV12-3/TRBV12-4; J gene: TRBJ2-7; CDR3 protein: CASSPQDRADYEQYF; CDR3 DNA: TGTGCCAGCAGTCCCCAAGACCGGGCGGACTACGAGCAGTACTTC
D gene: .; clone size: many; V gene: TRBV20-1; J gene: TRBJ2-7; CDR3 protein: CSASVDRSYEQYF; CDR3 DNA: TGCAGTGCTAGCGTGGACCGATCATACGAGCAGTACTTC
D gene: .; clone size: .; V gene: TRBV4-1; J gene: TRBJ2-7; CDR3 protein: CASSPGPGSYEQYF; CDR3 DNA: TGCGCCAGCAGCCCGGGACCGGGATCCTACGAGCAGTACTTC
D gene: TRBD1; clone size: many; V gene: TRBV5-1; J gene: TRBJ1-1; CDR3 protein: CASSLAQGAVTEAFF; CDR3 DNA: TGCGCCAGCAGCTTGGCACAGGGGGCGGTCACTGAAGCTTTCTTT
D gene: .; clone size: .; V gene: TRBV7-9; J gene: TRBJ2-2; CDR3 protein: CASRHSQRMDGTGELFF; CDR3 DNA: TGTGCCAGCAGACACTCCCAGAGAATGGATGGGACCGGGGAGCTGTTTTTT
D gene: .; clone size: .; V gene: TRBV7-9; J gene: TRBJ1-2; CDR3 protein: CAVVDYSNYGYTF; CDR3 DNA: TGTGCCGTAGTTGACTATTCTAACTATGGCTACACCTTC
D gene: TRBD1; clone size: .; V gene: TRBV28; J gene: TRBJ1-4; CDR3 protein: CASTQGGTGNEKLFF; CDR3 DNA: TGTGCCAGCACTCAGGGCGGGACAGGGAATGAAAAACTGTTTTTT
D gene: .; clone size: few; V gene: TRBV7-6; J gene: TRBJ2-2; CDR3 protein: CASSTAGLPNTGELFF; CDR3 DNA: TGTGCCAGCAGCACCGCTGGACTTCCGAACACCGGGGAGCTGTTTTTT
D gene: .; clone size: .; V gene: TRBV7-9; J gene: TRBJ2-4; CDR3 protein: CASSRGENIQYF; CDR3 DNA: TGTGCCAGCAGTAGGGGGGAAAACATTCAGTACTTC
D gene: .; clone size: many; V gene: TRBV9; J gene: TRBJ2-7; CDR3 protein: CASSLGPEPYEQYF; CDR3 DNA: TGTGCCAGCAGCCTCGGACCAGAACCCTACGAGCAGTACTTC
D gene: .; clone size: .; V gene: TRBV5-1; J gene: TRBJ2-7; CDR3 protein: CASSFGTIYEQYF; CDR3 DNA: TGCGCCAGCAGCTTCGGAACTATCTACGAGCAGTACTTC